One and the same sample provided the 5 T cell receptor beta chains below, sequenced in a study of identical twins. TCRdb ran MiXCR on the 5' RACE reads and lists one entry per CDR3 protein. The profile shows 1.5 million to 2 million distinct CDR3 sequences, around a third of them singletons. The material sequenced was cord blood. The origin of the receptors is a newborn girl in good health.

In its sample, this clonotype was seen a few times. This rearrangement joins TRBV3-1 to TRBJ1-1; the match to TRBD1 covers 7 bases. The V gene end was trimmed by 0 bases and the J gene end by 2 bases; junction bases not matched to a gene: 9. CDR1 and CDR2 (germline): LGHDT, YNNKEL (reference sequence). The CDR3 loop spans 17 amino acids. CDR3 nucleotide sequence: TGTGCCAGCAGCCAAGATGTCCGGGCAGGGGGAAACACTGAAGCTTTCTTT. This gives the protein CASSQDVRAGGNTEAFF.

The V gene is TRBV2, the J gene TRBJ2-7, with 7 bases lining up with TRBD1. Germline loops: CDR1 SNHLY, CDR2 FYNNEI. V shed 6 bases, J shed 3 bases, and the junction held 11 bases outside the gene matches. This CDR3 has 15 residues. CDR3 residues: CASSGDRVLIYEQYF. In nucleotides, the CDR3 is TGTGCCAGCAGCGGAGACAGGGTGTTAATCTACGAGCAGTACTTC.

This clonotype was seen ten or more times. The chain has TRBV14 and TRBJ2-1; perhaps TRBD2 as D (6 bases). Germline V gene sequence: CDR1 SGHDN, CDR2 FVKESK. The ends were cut back, 1 base at V and 4 bases at J, with 11 bases in the middle. The CDR3 runs 15 residues. The CDR3 DNA follows: TGTGCCAGCAGCCAAGCGCGGGGCCCTTACAATGAGCAGTTCTTC. The encoded protein is CASSQARGPYNEQFF.

As regards this clonotype: This may be a read error: a much more frequent sequence differs by one nucleotide. The chain joins TRBV28 to TRBJ2-1; D ambiguous. The CDR3 has 13 amino acids. Per germline, CDR1 MDHEN and CDR2 SYDVKM. The ends were cut back, 7 bases at V and 12 bases at J, with 19 bases in the middle. CDR3 region: CASNPMDDIAQFF. In DNA form, the CDR3 reads TGTGCCAGCAATCCGATGGACGACATTGCGCAGTTCTTC.

This clonotype was picked up a small number of times. The genes are TRBV20-1 and TRBJ2-3; D remains ambiguous. CDR1 and CDR2 (germline): DFQATT, SNEGSKA (reference sequence). CDR3 length equals 14 residues. V lost 3 bases and J 0 bases, leaving 10 bases between the germline ends. The CDR3 protein is CSASPRISTDTQYF. The CDR3 DNA reads as TGCAGTGCTAGTCCGCGAATTAGCACAGATACGCAGTATTTT.